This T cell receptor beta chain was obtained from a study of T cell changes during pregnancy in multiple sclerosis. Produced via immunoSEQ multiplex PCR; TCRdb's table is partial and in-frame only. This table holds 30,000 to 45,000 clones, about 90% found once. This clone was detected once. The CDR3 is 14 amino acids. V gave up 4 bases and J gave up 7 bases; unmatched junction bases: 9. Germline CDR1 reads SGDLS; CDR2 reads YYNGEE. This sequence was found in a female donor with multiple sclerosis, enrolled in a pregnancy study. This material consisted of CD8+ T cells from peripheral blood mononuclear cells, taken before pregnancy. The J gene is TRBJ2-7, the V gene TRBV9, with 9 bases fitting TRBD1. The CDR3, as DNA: TGTGCCAGCAGCCCCAGGGACAGGGATTATGAGCAGTACTTC. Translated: CASSPRDRDYEQYF.